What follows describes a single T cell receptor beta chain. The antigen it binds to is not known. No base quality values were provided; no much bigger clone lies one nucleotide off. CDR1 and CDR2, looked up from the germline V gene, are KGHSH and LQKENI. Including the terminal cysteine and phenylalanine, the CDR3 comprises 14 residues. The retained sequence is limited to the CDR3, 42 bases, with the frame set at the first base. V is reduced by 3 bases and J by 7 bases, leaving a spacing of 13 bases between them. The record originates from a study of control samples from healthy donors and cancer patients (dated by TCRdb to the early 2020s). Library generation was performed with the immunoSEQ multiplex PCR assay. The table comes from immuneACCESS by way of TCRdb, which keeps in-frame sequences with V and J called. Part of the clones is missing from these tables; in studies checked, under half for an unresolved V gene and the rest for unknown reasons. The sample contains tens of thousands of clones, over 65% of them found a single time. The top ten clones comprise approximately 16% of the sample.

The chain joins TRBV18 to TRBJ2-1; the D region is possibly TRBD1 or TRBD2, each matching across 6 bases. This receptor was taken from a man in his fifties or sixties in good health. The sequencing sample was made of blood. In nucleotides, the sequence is TGTGCCAGCTCACCCCCCGGGGGCTTTAATGAGCAGTTCTTC. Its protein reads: CASSPPGGFNEQFF. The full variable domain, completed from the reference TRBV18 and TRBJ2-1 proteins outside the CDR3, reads NAGVMQNPRHLVRRRGQEARLRCSPMKGHSHVYWYRQLPEEGLKFMVYLQKENIIDESGMPKERFSAEFPKEGPSILRIQQVVRGDSAAYFCASSPPGGFNEQFFGPGTRLTVL.